This T cell receptor beta chain was profiled in a study of CD8+CD57+ T cells in acquired aplastic anemia (dated by TCRdb to the late 2010s). Background on the whole study: A mean of about 3.2 ug of DNA, ranging from roughly 0.2 to 27.4 ug, was extracted from sorted CD4+ and CD8+ cells. CD8+CD57+ expansion was defined as frequency above the mean frequency observed in healthy subjects.

Regarding this clonotype: What this receptor recognizes is not known. Within one base of it there is no much larger clone, and no base qualities were kept.

Patients chosen for sequencing had shown expansion of CD8+CD57+ cells by flow cytometry. Severe acquired aplastic anemia was diagnosed in all patients according to International Study of Aplastic Anemia and Agranulocytosis and Camitta criteria. At the time blood was sampled, none of the patients had received any therapy. The study deep-sequenced TCR repertoires of sorted CD4+ and CD8+ blood T cells from severe aplastic anemia patients and healthy subjects. Patients were enrolled in the USA under clinicaltrials.gov protocols 00001620, 01623167, 00001397, 00071045, 00081523 and 00961064. Ficoll-Paque density gradient centrifugation was used to isolate peripheral blood mononuclear cells. Before DNA extraction, CD4+ and CD8+ T cells were sorted with FACS or magnetic beads. Cut back by 5 bases and 1 base, the V and J ends lie 15 bases apart. From its cysteine to its phenylalanine, the CDR3 spans 15 amino acids. Only the CDR3 portion is preserved as DNA: 45 bases, with reading frame beginning at the first base. From a lookup of the germline V gene (reference sequence), CDR1 and CDR2 are LNHNV and YYDKDF.

Genomic DNA was used as template for profiling of TCR beta VDJ combinations and CDR3 sequences. An Illumina HiSeq 2000 was the platform used for TCR repertoire sequencing. In the original analysis: TRBV/TRBJ rearrangement plots, CDR3 size and DJ length profiles, and Simpson's diversity index were used to assess repertoires. The most abundant DNA sequence in the deep sequencing data was taken as the immunodominant clone. CDR3 amino acid sequences were screened for sharing across subjects and were compared with published repertoires and the VDJdb database. Through fastp at Q25 and MiXCR, TCRdb rebuilt clones from the public reads, retaining in-frame beta chains. Identical CDR3 proteins give one entry, which carries the most common genes and DNA. The V and J calls and clone size are TCRdb's, not the authors'. Counted in this sample were about 95,000 distinct CDR3 sequences; 55% to 75% of them appeared once. The biggest ten clones account for 60% to 80% of the sample.

Study-wide conclusions, independent of this receptor: Some 31 CD8+ CDR3 sequences were shared between patients and controls but appeared highly expressed in patients and within their immunodominant clones. CD8+ Simpson's diversity did not differ significantly between patients and healthy controls (P=0.060).

The material sequenced was sorted CD4+, CD8+, or CD8+CD57+ T cells (not recorded which) from PBMCs. In this chain, TRBV15 is recombined with TRBJ2-7; D gene: possibly TRBD2, on 6 matching bases. The sequence was collected from a human donor with aplastic anemia. The sequenced DNA is TGTGCCACCAGCCGCCTTAGCGGTGGATCCTACGAGCAGTACTTC. It translates to CATSRLSGGSYEQYF. Beyond the CDR3, the reference TRBV15 and TRBJ2-7 genes provide the residues; the full variable domain reads: DAMVIQNPRYQVTQFGKPVTLSCSQTLNHNVMYWYQQKSSQAPKLLFHYYDKDFNNEADTPDNFQSRRPNTSFCFLDIRSPGLGDTAMYLCATSRLSGGSYEQYFGPGTRLTVT.